This passage covers 17 T cell receptor beta chains from one sample sequenced in a study of blood T cells in healthy people across ages. A second about 7 to 11 cycle PCR used barcoded and J-beta primers. TCRdb passed the 5' RACE reads through MiXCR, listing each CDR3 protein once. The repertoire has roughly 1 million distinct CDR3 sequences, around 27% of them found once; the top ten carry less than 0.85%. These data also featured in a second study, about T cells of mothers and their children.

Sequencing was performed on blood. All receptors derive from a girl aged 2 to 9 in good health.

In its sample, this clonotype was seen a few times. The chain combines TRBV6-5 with TRBJ1-1, with 7 bases aligning to TRBD1. V lost 7 bases to trimming and J lost 6 bases; unmatched junction nucleotides: 2. The CDR3 is 11 amino acids. CDR1 and CDR2 from the germline V gene are MNHEY and SVGAGI. The CDR3 nucleotides read TGTGCCAGCACCAGGGGGGCTGAAGCTTTCTTT. Protein product: CASTRGAEAFF.

The table lists this clonotype with a count of one. This chain joins TRBV27 and TRBJ2-1; TRBD2 agrees at 14 bases. V gave up 3 bases and J gave up 2 bases; unmatched junction bases: 3. In germline, CDR1 is MNHEY, CDR2 SMNVEV (reference sequence). This CDR3 has 17 amino acids. CDR3 DNA: TGTGCCAGCAGTTTCGGGACTAGCGGGAGTACCTACAATGAGCAGTTCTTC. This sequence encodes CASSFGTSGSTYNEQFF.

The rearrangement links TRBV7-6 to TRBJ2-2, with 9 bases identical to TRBD2. V shed 3 bases and J 4 bases; nucleotides not matched to a gene: 9. This CDR3 is 17 amino acids long. Germline values: CDR1 SGHVS, CDR2 FNYEAQ. CDR3 DNA: TGTGCCAGCAGCTTCTACCTAGCGGGAAGGGGCACCGGGGAGCTGTTTTTT. This sequence encodes CASSFYLAGRGTGELFF.

V gene TRBV29-1 combines with J gene TRBJ2-5; D gene ambiguous. In germline, CDR1 is SQVTM, CDR2 ANQGSEA. V gave up 3 bases and J gave up 2 bases, with 7 bases separating them. The CDR3 spans 12 residues. The DNA for the CDR3 is TGCAGCGTTGAGCCCAGACAAGAGACCCAGTACTTC. This encodes CSVEPRQETQYF. The full variable domain, rest sourced from reference TRBV29-1 and TRBJ2-5, is SAVISQKPSRDICQRGTSLTIQCQVDSQVTMMFWYRQQPGQSLTLIATANQGSEATYESGFVIDKFPISRPNLTFSTLTVSNMSPEDSSIYLCSVEPRQETQYFGPGTRLLVL.

V and J are TRBV5-1 and TRBJ1-1, with unresolved D. The germline gives CDR1 SGHRS, CDR2 YFSETQ. The CDR3 runs to 14 residues. V was shortened by 3 bases and J by 1 base, with 10 bases between the two germline ends. Written as DNA, the CDR3 is TGCGCCAGCAGCTACGGGCGGGAGAACACTGAAGCTTTCTTT. Translation gives CASSYGRENTEAFF.

This clonotype was found a few times. V and J are TRBV6-1 and TRBJ2-1; 8 nucleotides line up with TRBD2. The DNA end is a closer match to TRBJ2-7, so the J assignment may be wrong. The CDR3 contains 15 residues. Germline CDR1 is MNHNS and CDR2 is SASEGT. The CDR3 nucleotides are TGTGCCAGCAGTGAAGAACCGGGACTAGTTAACGAGCAGTACTTC. As protein: CASSEEPGLVNEQYF.

This clonotype was seen a handful of times. The chain employs TRBV4-2 and TRBJ2-7; D is tentatively TRBD1 or TRBD2 (5 bases each). The CDR3 is made up of 14 amino acids. Trimming shortened V by 2 bases and J by 1 base, and 9 bases separated the two germline ends. Germline V lookup: CDR1 LGHNA, CDR2 YNFKEQ. The CDR3 DNA reads TGTGCCAGCAGCCAATTGGGACCGTCCTACGAGCAGTACTTC. This encodes CASSQLGPSYEQYF.

CDR3 bases: TGTGCCAGCAGCTTAAGGACAGGTCCTAATGAAAAACTGTTTTTT. Translated: CASSLRTGPNEKLFF. This rearrangement joins TRBV7-9 to TRBJ1-4, with 7 positions matching TRBD1. Germline V gives CDR1 SEHNR, CDR2 FQNEAQ (reference sequence). V was pared by 2 bases and J by 3 bases, with 3 bases of the junction left unmatched. There are 15 residues in the CDR3.

This chain joins TRBV4-3 and TRBJ2-5; 7 bases line up with TRBD1. Germline-derived CDR1 and CDR2 are LGHNA and YSLEER. With 0 bases clipped from V and 5 bases from J, the junction kept 6 bases outside the gene matches. This CDR3 region has 15 residues. The CDR3 DNA is TGCGCCAGCAGCCAAGATTTGTACAGGGGTGAGACCCAGTACTTC. As protein: CASSQDLYRGETQYF.

This clonotype was seen a few times. The chain carries TRBV7-9 and TRBJ2-5; no clear D gene. The end of the DNA aligns better with TRBJ2-1, so the J call may be wrong. Germline CDR1 is SEHNR and CDR2 is FQNEAQ (reference sequence). This CDR3 is 13 amino acids long. The CDR3 here is CASSFPDKYEQFF. The CDR3, as DNA: TGTGCCAGCAGCTTTCCCGACAAGTATGAGCAGTTCTTC.

This clonotype was counted a few times. The genes are TRBV12-3 or TRBV12-4 and TRBJ1-2; D is unclear. Trimming cost V 3 bases and J 8 bases, with 10 bases left between them. The CDR3 is 12 residues long. This CDR3 is CASSFPPGGYTF. The DNA for the CDR3 is TGTGCCAGCAGTTTTCCCCCGGGGGGCTACACCTTC.

This clonotype was observed a single time. The chain couples TRBV28 to TRBJ2-4; D not certain. From germline, CDR1 is MDHEN and CDR2 SYDVKM. CDR3 length equals 15 residues. The V and J ends lost 3 bases and 0 bases respectively, with 9 bases between them. The CDR3 nucleotides are TGTGCCAGCAGTTTTGAGTCACTAGCCAAAAACATTCAGTACTTC. This sequence encodes CASSFESLAKNIQYF. The full variable domain, its missing parts supplied by reference TRBV28 and TRBJ2-4, is DVKVTQSSRYLVKRTGEKVFLECVQDMDHENMFWYRQDPGLGLRLIYFSYDVKMKEKGDIPEGYSVSREKKERFSLILESASTNQTSMYLCASSFESLAKNIQYFGAGTRLSVL.

This chain links TRBV7-3 with TRBJ2-3; 7 positions agree with TRBD1. CDR1 is SGHTA, CDR2 FQGTGA, per germline. This CDR3 contains 16 residues. V lost 1 base, J lost 3 bases, and 7 bases stayed unmatched. The CDR3, as DNA: TGTGCCAGCAGCTTAATTGTAGGGGGCATAACAGATACGCAGTATTTT. Translating it yields CASSLIVGGITDTQYF.

Notes on this clonotype: A read error may produce the germline difference seen at one junction end. The chain links TRBV5-1 to TRBJ2-5; D is perhaps TRBD1 (6 bases). The V gene's germline CDR1 is SGHRS and CDR2 YFSETQ. CDR3 length: 15 amino acids. The CDR3 loop reads CASSLDWGQGKTQCF. The CDR3 coding sequence is TGCGCCAGCAGCTTGGATTGGGGGCAGGGGAAGACCCAGTGCTTC.

The chain recombines TRBV29-1 with TRBJ1-1; unclear D gene. This CDR3 spans 13 amino acids. Trimming stripped 4 bases from V and 1 base from J, with 10 bases between. CDR1 is SQVTM and CDR2 is ANQGSEA in the germline V gene. DNA of the CDR3: TGCAGCGTTGTGCGGTCAGGGAACACTGAAGCTTTCTTT. Translating it yields CSVVRSGNTEAFF.

J is TRBJ2-7 and V is TRBV20-1; 7 bases line up with TRBD1. The CDR3 loop spans 12 amino acids. With 6 bases clipped from V and 4 bases from J, the junction kept 6 bases outside the gene matches. Germline-derived CDR1 and CDR2 are DFQATT and SNEGSKA (reference sequence). CDR3 residues: CSAWDSLYEQYF. The CDR3 DNA reads as TGCAGTGCCTGGGACAGTCTATACGAGCAGTACTTC.

The chain uses TRBV18 and TRBJ2-3; D remains ambiguous. This CDR3 has 16 amino acids. CDR1 and CDR2 from the germline V gene are KGHSH and LQKENI. V lost 0 bases and J 5 bases, leaving 15 bases between the germline ends. The CDR3 spells CASSPPGFPGEDTQYF. The CDR3 nucleotides read TGTGCCAGCTCACCACCGGGATTCCCCGGAGAAGATACGCAGTATTTT.